The TCR beta chain under discussion was sequenced for a study of persistence of HIV-infected CD4 T cells. Stimulation used approximately 9.1 ug/mL lysate from CMV-infected fibroblasts. Sorted nonresponding memory CD4+ T cells were CD40L-negative, CD69-negative, CD45RO-high. As for this clone: Its target is unknown.

The immunoSEQ assay was version 4, run in survey mode. Assay: immunoSEQ multiplex PCR; the TCRdb copy retains only in-frame clones and omits some. The sample contains about 28,000 clones, around 82% of which appear only once. Here the sequenced sample was CD4+ T cells sorted from PBMCs after roughly 20-hour stimulation, taken from a patient who received antiretroviral therapy. This sequence originates from an adult man with HIV who was CMV-seropositive.

The CDR3 sequence is CASSPGTAGEGYTF. The CDR3 DNA is TGCGCCAGCAGCCCAGGGACAGCGGGTGAAGGCTACACCTTC. The V call is TRBV5-1, the J call TRBJ1-2, with TRBD1 matching over 7 bases. Germline loops: CDR1 SGHRS, CDR2 YFSETQ. Trimming took 4 bases from V and 8 from J; bases not matched to a gene: 11. The CDR3 consists of 14 residues.